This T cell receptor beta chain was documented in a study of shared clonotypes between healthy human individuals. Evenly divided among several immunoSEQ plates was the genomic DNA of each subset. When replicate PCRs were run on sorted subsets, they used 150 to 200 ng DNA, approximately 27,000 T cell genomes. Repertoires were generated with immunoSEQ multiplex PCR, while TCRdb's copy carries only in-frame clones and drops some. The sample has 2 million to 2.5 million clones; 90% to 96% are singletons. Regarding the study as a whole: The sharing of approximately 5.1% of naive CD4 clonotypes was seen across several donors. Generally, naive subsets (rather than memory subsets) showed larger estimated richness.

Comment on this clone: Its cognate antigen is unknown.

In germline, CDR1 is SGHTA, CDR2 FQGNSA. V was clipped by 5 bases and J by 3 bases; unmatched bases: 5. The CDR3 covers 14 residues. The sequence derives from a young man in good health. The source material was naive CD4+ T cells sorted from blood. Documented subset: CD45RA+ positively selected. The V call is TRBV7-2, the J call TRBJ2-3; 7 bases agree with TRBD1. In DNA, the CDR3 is TGTGCCAGCAGCCGACAGGGTGGGACAGATACGCAGTATTTT. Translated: CASSRQGGTDTQYF.